This T cell receptor beta chain emerged from a study of shared clonotypes between healthy human individuals. Broader study findings: As a rule, naive subsets had a larger estimated richness than memory subsets. Expectations were that clonotype sharing among donors would be affected by sequencing depth. Represented diversity (both genetic and exposure-history) was limited by the small number of donors. It was the non-shared clonotypes that had lower generation probabilities than clonotypes shared by all four donors.

A word on this clone: Its antigen is unknown.

The repertoire was sequenced with immunoSEQ multiplex PCR; TCRdb's copy has only in-frame clones and lacks some. The sample includes 600,000 to 800,000 clones, over 60% of them seen just once. Germline CDR1 reads SGHRS; CDR2 reads YFSETQ. The CDR3 consists of 16 residues. J was trimmed by 8 bases and V by 4 bases; bases with no gene match: 17. The specimen was memory CD4+ T cells sorted from blood. This sample's subset: CD45RA-negative fraction. The origin of this receptor is a young woman in good health. The chain links TRBV5-1 to TRBJ1-2; the match to TRBD1 covers 7 bases. The CDR3 loop reads CASSLGTATPNKGYTF. CDR3 nucleotide sequence: TGCGCCAGCAGCCTCGGGACAGCGACACCTAATAAGGGCTACACCTTC.